The 25 T cell receptor beta chains below all came from one sample that was sequenced in a study of blood T cell repertoires in COVID-19. Sequenced by immunoSEQ multiplex PCR; TCRdb stores in-frame clones only, minus some. The sample comprises 65,000 to 90,000 clones, more than 70% of which are singletons, and approximately 2.3% rests with the top ten. Sequencing input: peripheral blood. The receptors here all came from a man in his 70s with COVID-19, enrolled during active disease.

The gene calls are TRBV9 and TRBJ2-3, with TRBD2 matching 10 bases. Germline values: CDR1 SGDLS, CDR2 YYNGEE. This CDR3 has 16 residues. V was clipped by 0 bases and J by 4 bases; unmatched bases: 5. CDR3 in DNA: TGTGCCAGCAGCGTAGTATCTAGCGGGAGTCCAGATACGCAGTATTTT. Translation: CASSVVSSGSPDTQYF.

The V and J genes are TRBV3-1 (or the pseudogene TRBV3-2) and TRBJ1-1; 10 bases map to TRBD1. CDR1 is LGHDT, CDR2 YNNKEL, per germline (reference sequence). The CDR3 is made up of 13 amino acids. The V and J ends lost 6 bases and 9 bases, in that order; junction bases with no gene match: 7. CDR3 DNA sequence: TGTGCCAGCAGTTGGACAGGGGGTAAGCAAGCTTTCTTT. Its protein is CASSWTGGKQAFF.

This rearrangement joins TRBV7-2 to TRBJ1-2; D is undetermined. Germline V gene data show CDR1 as SGHTA and CDR2 as FQGNSA. Trimming pared 5 bases from V and 8 bases from J, leaving 12 bases between. The CDR3 covers 12 residues. The CDR3 loop is CASSVERMGYTF. CDR3 in DNA: TGTGCCAGCAGCGTAGAGCGGATGGGCTACACCTTC.

The rearrangement uses TRBV7-2 and TRBJ2-3, with D possibly matching TRBD2 (6 bases). Germline values: CDR1 SGHTA, CDR2 FQGNSA. The CDR3 covers 13 residues. V was pared by 4 bases and J by 9 bases, with 14 bases between. The CDR3 loop is CASSSLTGETQYF. The CDR3 nucleotides read TGTGCCAGCAGCTCCCTCACGGGGGAAACGCAGTATTTT.

V usage is TRBV24-1 and J usage is TRBJ2-3; 10 bases line up with TRBD2. V trimming: 1 base; J trimming: 4 bases; junction bases outside the gene matches: 4. The CDR3 has 16 amino acids. CDR1 and CDR2 (germline): KGHDR, SFDVKD. CDR3 in amino acids: CATSDFPSGRADTQYF. For the CDR3, the DNA is TGTGCCACCAGTGATTTTCCCAGCGGGAGGGCAGATACGCAGTATTTT.

This clone was found once. The V call is TRBV28, the J call TRBJ1-6; tentative D call: TRBD1 (6 bases). The CDR3 consists of 17 residues. Germline CDR1 is MDHEN and CDR2 is SYDVKM. Trimming left V 4 bases short and J 0 bases short, with 13 bases between. Written as DNA, the CDR3 is TGTGCCAGCAGTTCAGCCACAGGGAGCTCCTATAATTCACCCCTCCACTTT. Translated: CASSSATGSSYNSPLHF.

The CDR3 region is CASSVGQGIDQPQHF. Here the CDR3 DNA reads TGTGCCAGCAGCGTAGGGCAGGGGATCGATCAGCCCCAGCATTTT. The chain combines TRBV9 with TRBJ1-5; tentative D call: TRBD1 (6 bases). From germline, CDR1 is SGDLS and CDR2 YYNGEE. Trimming cost V 0 bases and J 5 bases, with 12 bases left between them. This CDR3 has 15 residues.

V and J are TRBV7-9 and TRBJ1-1; D gene unclear. This CDR3 has 15 amino acids. Trimming removed 1 base from V and 1 base from J, with 10 bases in between. From germline, CDR1 is SEHNR and CDR2 FQNEAQ (reference sequence). The CDR3 DNA follows: TGTGCCAGCAGCTTAGGAGACAACCAGAACACTGAAGCTTTCTTT. Translation: CASSLGDNQNTEAFF.

V usage is TRBV28 and J usage is TRBJ2-2; 11 positions agree with TRBD1. CDR3 length equals 20 residues. The V segment lost 2 bases and the J segment 0 bases; nucleotides outside the gene matches: 11. Germline CDR1 is MDHEN and CDR2 is SYDVKM. The CDR3 coding sequence is TGTGCCAGCAGTTTAGTCCTTGGGACAGGGGGGATTTCGAACACCGGGGAGCTGTTTTTT. Translating it yields CASSLVLGTGGISNTGELFF.

The genes are TRBV28 and TRBJ1-2; 7 bases are shared with TRBD1. CDR3 length: 16 amino acids. With 6 bases clipped from V and 6 bases from J, the junction kept 16 bases outside the gene matches. From germline, CDR1 is MDHEN and CDR2 SYDVKM. The CDR3 sequence: CASRPLGTVQLNGYTF. The CDR3 nucleotides read TGTGCCAGCAGGCCCCTTGGGACAGTCCAACTTAATGGCTACACCTTC.

The rearrangement joins TRBV5-1 to TRBJ2-7; 7 bases are a match to TRBD2. J was trimmed by 5 bases and V by 6 bases; bases with no gene match: 14. CDR3 size: 15 residues. Germline values: CDR1 SGHRS, CDR2 YFSETQ. The CDR3 region has the DNA TGCGCCAGCACTGGGTTGGTGGCGGGAGCGGACGAGCAGTACTTC. Protein product: CASTGLVAGADEQYF.

The chain links TRBV7-9 to TRBJ2-3; D gene ambiguous. Trimming removed 6 bases at V and 3 bases at J, with 4 bases between. There are 11 residues in the CDR3. Germline V gene sequence: CDR1 SEHNR, CDR2 FQNEAQ (reference sequence). CDR3 nucleotides: TGTGCCAGCAGTTATACAGATACGCAGTATTTT. Amino acid sequence: CASSYTDTQYF. Full variable domain (outside the CDR3, taken from reference TRBV7-9 and TRBJ2-3): DTGVSQNPRHKITKRGQNVTFRCDPISEHNRLYWYRQTLGQGPEFLTYFQNEAQLEKSRLLSDRFSAERPKGSFSTLEIQRTEQGDSAMYLCASSYTDTQYFGPGTRLTVL.

This clone was detected only once. The chain combines TRBV7-3 with TRBJ2-1, with D maybe TRBD2 (5 bases). Germline CDR1 is SGHTA and CDR2 is FQGTGA. This CDR3 region has 14 residues. The V and J ends lost 5 bases and 1 base respectively, with 9 bases between them. The CDR3 bases are TGTGCCAGCAGCCCACGGAGGTCCTACAATGAGCAGTTCTTC. Translated: CASSPRRSYNEQFF. The full variable domain, completed using reference TRBV7-3 and TRBJ2-1, is GAGVSQTPSNKVTEKGKYVELRCDPISGHTALYWYRQSLGQGPEFLIYFQGTGAADDSGLPNDRFFAVRPEGSVSTLKIQRTERGDSAVYLCASSPRRSYNEQFFGPGTRLTVL.

This chain joins TRBV4-3 and TRBJ1-1; D uncertain. Germline V gene lookup returns CDR1 LGHNA and CDR2 YSLEER. The CDR3 has 13 amino acids. Between the trimmed V and J ends, which lost 4 bases and 4 bases, there was a span of 10 bases. In DNA, the CDR3 is TGCGCCAGCAGCCGAGGAGGTCCCACTGAAGCTTTCTTT. Its translation: CASSRGGPTEAFF.

This clone was observed a handful of times. The rearrangement uses TRBV21-1 and TRBJ2-1; the table assigns TRBD2, which was not confirmed against the DNA. TRBV21-1 is annotated as a pseudogene. This CDR3 has 19 residues. The CDR3: CASSAPGLAVPSSYNEQFF. DNA for the CDR3: TGTGCCAGCAGCGCACCGGGACTAGCGGTTCCGAGCTCCTACAATGAGCAGTTCTTC.

This sequence joins TRBV4-1 and TRBJ2-7; TRBD1 aligns across 9 bases. Germline lookup yields CDR1 MGHRA and CDR2 YSYEKL. This CDR3 contains 15 residues. V lost 4 bases to trimming and J lost 4 bases; unmatched junction nucleotides: 8. As DNA, the CDR3 is TGCGCCAGCAGCCTGGGACAGGGAGTGGGATACGAGCAGTACTTC. Protein sequence: CASSLGQGVGYEQYF.

V gene TRBV18 combines with J gene TRBJ2-1, with TRBD1 matching over 8 bases. Germline V CDR1 and CDR2: KGHSH, LQKENI. The CDR3 is 20 residues long. V gave up 1 base and J gave up 2 bases; unmatched junction bases: 16. CDR3 DNA sequence: TGTGCCAGCTCACCACGAGGCAGGGGGCGCATCCTGAGCCCCTACAATGAGCAGTTCTTC. Its protein is CASSPRGRGRILSPYNEQFF.

The chain employs TRBV5-6 and TRBJ2-1, with D possibly being TRBD2 (7 bases). The CDR3 is 18 residues long. The germline V gene encodes CDR1 SGHDT and CDR2 YYEEEE. V was clipped by 4 bases and J by 5 bases, with 25 bases between them. CDR3 loop: CASSIKGGLFTIHNEQFF. The CDR3, as DNA: TGTGCCAGCAGCATTAAAGGGGGACTATTTACGATACACAATGAGCAGTTCTTC.

This clone has just one count. This chain joins TRBV7-2 and TRBJ2-1; 8 nucleotides line up with TRBD2. Germline assignment: CDR1 SGHTA and CDR2 FQGNSA. This CDR3 contains 13 residues. The J segment lost 15 bases and the V segment lost 1 base, leaving 8 bases of the junction unmatched. The CDR3 DNA reads as TGTGCCAGCAGCTTAGGAAGCGGGAGATGGGGGTTCTTC. Its protein is CASSLGSGRWGFF.

The rearrangement joins TRBV5-1 to TRBJ1-1; no clear D. V lost 0 bases and J 1 base, leaving 13 bases between the germline ends. This CDR3 has 16 amino acids. The germline V gene has CDR1 SGHRS and CDR2 YFSETQ. The CDR3 reads CASSLAPETPNTEAFF. DNA of the CDR3: TGCGCCAGCAGCTTGGCCCCCGAGACACCGAACACTGAAGCTTTCTTT.

The chain has TRBV18 and TRBJ2-1, with 11 bases matching TRBD2. The J segment lost 1 base and the V segment lost 5 bases, leaving 7 bases of the junction unmatched. This CDR3 is built from 17 residues. CDR1 is KGHSH, CDR2 LQKENI, per germline. This CDR3 is CASSKLAGVRSYNEQFF. The CDR3 nucleotides are TGTGCCAGCTCAAAACTAGCGGGAGTACGGTCCTACAATGAGCAGTTCTTC.

The chain combines TRBV19 with TRBJ2-3; tentatively, D is TRBD2 (5 bases). The germline gives CDR1 LNHDA, CDR2 SQIVND (reference sequence). The CDR3 sequence is 15 residues long. V shed 6 bases and J shed 4 bases, with 17 bases lying between them. The CDR3 sequence is CASRREGRFADTQYF. The CDR3 DNA is TGTGCCAGTAGAAGAGAGGGTCGTTTCGCAGATACGCAGTATTTT.

Only one count was recorded for this clone. V usage is TRBV6-5 and J usage is TRBJ1-1, with 7 bases aligning to TRBD1. Germline V gene lookup returns CDR1 MNHEY and CDR2 SVGAGI. This CDR3 has 14 residues. The V gene end was trimmed by 5 bases and the J gene end by 3 bases; junction bases not matched to a gene: 6. CDR3 coding DNA: TGTGCCAGCAGTAGAGACAGGGCTGACACTGAAGCTTTCTTT. It codes for CASSRDRADTEAFF.

The chain is built from TRBV12-5 and TRBJ2-3, with 15 nucleotides matching TRBD2. The ends lost 5 bases at V and 4 bases at J; junction bases unmatched: 13. The CDR3 consists of 19 residues. Germline V gene data show CDR1 as LGHNT and CDR2 as FRNRAP. The CDR3 sequence is CASGRRTSGRAGGADTQYF. In nucleotides, the CDR3 is TGTGCTAGTGGTCGCCGGACTAGCGGGAGGGCCGGAGGAGCAGATACGCAGTATTTT.

The chain couples TRBV5-1 to TRBJ2-3; D gene ambiguous. Between the trimmed V and J ends, which lost 5 bases and 2 bases, there was a span of 6 bases. The germline V gene encodes CDR1 SGHRS and CDR2 YFSETQ. The CDR3 consists of 12 residues. The DNA for the CDR3 is TGCGCCAGCAGACAGACCACAGATACGCAGTATTTT. It codes for CASRQTTDTQYF.